This T cell receptor (beta chain) was found in a study of blood T cell repertoires in COVID-19. Two negative PCRs, clearance, or symptom resolution were required of recovered Cohort 3 donors. With 0 bases removed from V and 6 bases from J, the gap between germline ends came to 12 bases. Germline values: CDR1 LNHDA, CDR2 SQIVND (reference sequence). The CDR3 contains 15 residues. Some clones are missing from TCRdb's copy, which holds only in-frame ones; the method was immunoSEQ multiplex PCR. The sample yields some 260,000 clones, more than 75% seen once. The specimen sequenced was PBMCs or T cells enriched from blood (not recorded which). The chain recombines TRBV19 with TRBJ1-5; D is perhaps TRBD1 (5 bases). The sequence was obtained from a man between 40 and 49 years old who had recovered from COVID-19. The CDR3 region is CASSIERGSPQPQHF. Here the CDR3 DNA reads TGTGCCAGTAGTATAGAAAGGGGCTCCCCTCAGCCCCAGCATTTT.